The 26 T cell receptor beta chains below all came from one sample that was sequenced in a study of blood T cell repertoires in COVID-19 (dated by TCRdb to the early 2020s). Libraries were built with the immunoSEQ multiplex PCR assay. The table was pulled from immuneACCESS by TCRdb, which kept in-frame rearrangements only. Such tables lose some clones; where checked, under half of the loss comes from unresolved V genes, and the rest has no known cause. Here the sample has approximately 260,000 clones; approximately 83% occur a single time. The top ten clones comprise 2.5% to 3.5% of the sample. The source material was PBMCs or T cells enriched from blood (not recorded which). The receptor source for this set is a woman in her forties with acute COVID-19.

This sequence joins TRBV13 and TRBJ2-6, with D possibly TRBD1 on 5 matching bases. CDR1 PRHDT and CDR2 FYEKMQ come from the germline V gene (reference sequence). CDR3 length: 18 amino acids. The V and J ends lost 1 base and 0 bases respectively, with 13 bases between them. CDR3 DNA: TGTGCCAGCAGCTTAGAGACAGCACCTGACTCTGGGGCCAACGTCCTGACTTTC. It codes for CASSLETAPDSGANVLTF.

CDR3 region: CASSADRSSYEQYF. CDR3 DNA: TGCGCCAGCAGCGCAGACAGGAGCTCCTACGAGCAGTACTTC. The chain joins TRBV4-1 to TRBJ2-7, with D possibly matching TRBD1 (6 bases). The V end was cut by 5 bases, the J end by 0 bases, with 11 bases between. The CDR3 sequence is 14 residues long. CDR1 and CDR2 from the germline V gene are MGHRA and YSYEKL.

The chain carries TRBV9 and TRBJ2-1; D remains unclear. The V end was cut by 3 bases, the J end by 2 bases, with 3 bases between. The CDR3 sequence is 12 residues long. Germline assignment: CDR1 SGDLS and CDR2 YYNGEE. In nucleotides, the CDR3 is TGTGCCAGCAGCGCAACCTACAATGAGCAGTTCTTC. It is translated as CASSATYNEQFF.

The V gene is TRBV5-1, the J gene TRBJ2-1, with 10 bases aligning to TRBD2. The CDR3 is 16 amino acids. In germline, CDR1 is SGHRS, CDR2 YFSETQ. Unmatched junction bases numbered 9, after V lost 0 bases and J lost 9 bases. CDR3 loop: CASSLGLAGPSGEQFF. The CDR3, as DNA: TGCGCCAGCAGCTTGGGACTAGCGGGCCCAAGTGGTGAGCAGTTCTTC.

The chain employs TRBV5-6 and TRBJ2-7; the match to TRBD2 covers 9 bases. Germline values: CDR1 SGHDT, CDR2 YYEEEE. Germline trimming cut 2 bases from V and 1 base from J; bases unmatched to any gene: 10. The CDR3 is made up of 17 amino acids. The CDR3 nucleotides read TGTGCCAGCAGCTTTAGGGTTTTAACTAGCGGGTCCTACGAGCAGTACTTC. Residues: CASSFRVLTSGSYEQYF.

The CDR3 loop reads CASSLGTRTDTQYF. Written as DNA, the CDR3 is TGTGCCAGCAGCTTAGGGACTAGGACAGATACGCAGTATTTT. V usage is TRBV11-2 and J usage is TRBJ2-3, with 7 bases identical to TRBD2. Germline trimming cut 1 base from V and 3 bases from J; bases unmatched to any gene: 1. Germline V gene sequence: CDR1 SGHAT, CDR2 FQNNGV. The CDR3 length is 14 residues.

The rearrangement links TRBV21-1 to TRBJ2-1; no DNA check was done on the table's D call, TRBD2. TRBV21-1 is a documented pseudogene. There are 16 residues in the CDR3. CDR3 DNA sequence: TGTGCCAGCAGCAAAGGGGGAGGGGTCTCCTACAATGAGCAGTTCTTC. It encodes CASSKGGGVSYNEQFF.

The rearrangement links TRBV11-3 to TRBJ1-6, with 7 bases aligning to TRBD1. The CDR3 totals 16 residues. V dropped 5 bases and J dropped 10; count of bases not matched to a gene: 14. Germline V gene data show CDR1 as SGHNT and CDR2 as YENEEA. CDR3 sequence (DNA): TGTGCCAGCAGCATCCAGGGACAGCGGTCGAACTCACCCCTCCACTTT. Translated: CASSIQGQRSNSPLHF.

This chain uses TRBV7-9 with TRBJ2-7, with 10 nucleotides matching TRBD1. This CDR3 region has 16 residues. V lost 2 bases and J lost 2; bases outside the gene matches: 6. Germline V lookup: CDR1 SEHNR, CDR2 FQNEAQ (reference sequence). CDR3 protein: CASSLWDRGPPYEQYF. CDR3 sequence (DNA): TGTGCCAGCAGCTTATGGGACAGGGGTCCTCCCTACGAGCAGTACTTC.

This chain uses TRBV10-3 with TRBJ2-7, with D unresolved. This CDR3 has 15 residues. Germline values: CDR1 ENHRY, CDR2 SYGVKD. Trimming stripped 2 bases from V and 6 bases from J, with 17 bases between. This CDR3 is CAISEKSTNPPEQYF. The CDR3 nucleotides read TGTGCCATCAGTGAGAAGTCTACCAATCCCCCCGAGCAGTACTTC.

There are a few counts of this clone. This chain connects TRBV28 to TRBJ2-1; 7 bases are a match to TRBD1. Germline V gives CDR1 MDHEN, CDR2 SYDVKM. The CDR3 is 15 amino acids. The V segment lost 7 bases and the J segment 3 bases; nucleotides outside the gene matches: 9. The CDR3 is CASTSAQGIYNEQFF. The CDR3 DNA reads TGTGCCAGCACCTCGGCACAGGGGATCTACAATGAGCAGTTCTTC.

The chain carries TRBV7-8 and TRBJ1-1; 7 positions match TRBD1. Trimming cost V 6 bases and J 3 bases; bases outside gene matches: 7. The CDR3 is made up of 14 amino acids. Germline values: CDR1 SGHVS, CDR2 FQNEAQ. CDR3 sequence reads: CASRPTGTDTEAFF. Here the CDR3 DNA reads TGTGCCAGCAGACCGACAGGGACAGACACTGAAGCTTTCTTT.

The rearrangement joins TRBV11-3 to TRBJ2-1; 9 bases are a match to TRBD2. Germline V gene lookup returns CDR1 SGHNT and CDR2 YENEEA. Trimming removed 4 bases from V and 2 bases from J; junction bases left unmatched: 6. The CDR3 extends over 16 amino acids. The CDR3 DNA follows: TGTGCCAGCAGCTCTTCCCCTAGCGGGGCCTACAATGAGCAGTTCTTC. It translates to CASSSSPSGAYNEQFF.

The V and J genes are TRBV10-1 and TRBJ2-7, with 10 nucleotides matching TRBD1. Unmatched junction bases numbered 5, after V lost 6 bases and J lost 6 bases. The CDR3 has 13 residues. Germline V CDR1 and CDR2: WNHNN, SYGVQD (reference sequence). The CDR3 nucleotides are TGCGCCAGCAGCAGACAGGGGGCTGGCGAGCAGTACTTC. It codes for CASSRQGAGEQYF.

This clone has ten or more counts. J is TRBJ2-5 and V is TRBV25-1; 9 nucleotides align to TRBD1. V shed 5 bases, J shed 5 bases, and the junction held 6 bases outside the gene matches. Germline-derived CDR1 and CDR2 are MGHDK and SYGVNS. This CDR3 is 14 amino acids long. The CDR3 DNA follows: TGTGCCAGCAGTCCCGGGACAGGGTTTGAGACCCAGTACTTC. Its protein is CASSPGTGFETQYF.

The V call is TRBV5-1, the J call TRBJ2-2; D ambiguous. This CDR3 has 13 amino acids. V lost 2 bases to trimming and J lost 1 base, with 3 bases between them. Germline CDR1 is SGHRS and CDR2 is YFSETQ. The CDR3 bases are TGCGCCAGCAGCTTCGGGAACACCGGGGAGCTGTTTTTT. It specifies CASSFGNTGELFF.

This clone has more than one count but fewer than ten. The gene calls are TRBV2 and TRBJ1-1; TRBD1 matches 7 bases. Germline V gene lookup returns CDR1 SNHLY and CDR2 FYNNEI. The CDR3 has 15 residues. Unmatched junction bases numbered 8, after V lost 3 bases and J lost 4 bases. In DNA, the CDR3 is TGTGCCAGCAGTGATAGAGGGGGCCCGGGCACTGAAGCTTTCTTT. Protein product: CASSDRGGPGTEAFF. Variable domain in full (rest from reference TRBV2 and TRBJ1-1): EPEVTQTPSHQVTQMGQEVILRCVPISNHLYFYWYRQILGQKVEFLVSFYNNEISEKSEIFDDQFSVERPDGSNFTLKIRSTKLEDSAMYFCASSDRGGPGTEAFFGQGTRLTVV.

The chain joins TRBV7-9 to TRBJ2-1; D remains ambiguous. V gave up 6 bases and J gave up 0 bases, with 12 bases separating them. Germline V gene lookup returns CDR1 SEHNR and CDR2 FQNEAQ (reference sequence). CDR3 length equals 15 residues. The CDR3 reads CASSSSPSSYNEQFF. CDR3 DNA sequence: TGTGCCAGCAGTTCCTCGCCCAGCTCCTACAATGAGCAGTTCTTC.

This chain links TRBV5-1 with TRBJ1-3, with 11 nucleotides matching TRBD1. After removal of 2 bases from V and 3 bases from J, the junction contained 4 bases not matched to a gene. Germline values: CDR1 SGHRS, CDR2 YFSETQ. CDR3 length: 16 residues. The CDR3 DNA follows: TGCGCCAGCAGCTTTTCCGGGACAGGGGGTGGAAACACCATATATTTT. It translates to CASSFSGTGGGNTIYF.

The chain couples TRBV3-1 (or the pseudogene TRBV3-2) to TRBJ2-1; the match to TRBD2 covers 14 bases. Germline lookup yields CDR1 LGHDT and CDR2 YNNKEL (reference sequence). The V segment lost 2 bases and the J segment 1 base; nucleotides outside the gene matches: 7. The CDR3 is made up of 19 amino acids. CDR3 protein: CASSQRPGLAGVSYNEQFF. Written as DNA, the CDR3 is TGTGCCAGCAGCCAAAGACCGGGACTAGCGGGAGTATCCTACAATGAGCAGTTCTTC.

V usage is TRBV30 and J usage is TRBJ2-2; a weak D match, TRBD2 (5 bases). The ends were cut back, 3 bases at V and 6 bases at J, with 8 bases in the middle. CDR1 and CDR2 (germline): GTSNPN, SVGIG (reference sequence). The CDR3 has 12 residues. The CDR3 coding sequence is TGTGCCTGGAGGTTGGGAGCCGGGGAGCTGTTTTTT. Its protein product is CAWRLGAGELFF.

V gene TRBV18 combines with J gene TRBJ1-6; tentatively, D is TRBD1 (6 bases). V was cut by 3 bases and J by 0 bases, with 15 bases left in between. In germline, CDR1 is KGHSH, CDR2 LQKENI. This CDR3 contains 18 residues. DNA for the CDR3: TGTGCCAGCTCACCCAGCAGGGGTGGTAGCTCCTATAATTCACCCCTCCACTTT. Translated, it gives CASSPSRGGSSYNSPLHF.

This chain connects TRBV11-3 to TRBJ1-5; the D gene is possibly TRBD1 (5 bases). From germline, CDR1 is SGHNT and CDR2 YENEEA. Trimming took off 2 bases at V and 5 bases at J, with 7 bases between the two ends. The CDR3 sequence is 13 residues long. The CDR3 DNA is TGTGCCAGCAGCTTAAGGGGCGATCAGCCCCAGCATTTT. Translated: CASSLRGDQPQHF. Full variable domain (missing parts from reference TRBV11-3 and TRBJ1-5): EAGVVQSPRYKIIEKKQPVAFWCNPISGHNTLYWYLQNLGQGPELLIRYENEEAVDDSQLPKDRFSAERLKGVDSTLKIQPAELGDSAVYLCASSLRGDQPQHFGDGTRLSIL.

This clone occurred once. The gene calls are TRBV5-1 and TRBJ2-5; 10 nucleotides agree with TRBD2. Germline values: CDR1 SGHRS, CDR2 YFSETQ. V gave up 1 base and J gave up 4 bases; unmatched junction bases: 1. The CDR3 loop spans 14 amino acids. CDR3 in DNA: TGCGCCAGCAGCTTGAGCGGGAGGGGAGAGACCCAGTACTTC. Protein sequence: CASSLSGRGETQYF. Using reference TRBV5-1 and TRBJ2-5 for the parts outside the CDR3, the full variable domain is KAGVTQTPRYLIKTRGQQVTLSCSPISGHRSVSWYQQTPGQGLQFLFEYFSETQRNKGNFPGRFSGRQFSNSRSEMNVSTLELGDSALYLCASSLSGRGETQYFGPGTRLLVL.

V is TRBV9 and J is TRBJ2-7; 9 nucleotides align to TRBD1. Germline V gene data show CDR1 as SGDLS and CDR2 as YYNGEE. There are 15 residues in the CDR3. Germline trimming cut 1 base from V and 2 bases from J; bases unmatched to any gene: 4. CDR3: CASSVSGQGPYEQYF. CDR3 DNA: TGTGCCAGCAGCGTATCCGGACAGGGGCCCTACGAGCAGTACTTC.

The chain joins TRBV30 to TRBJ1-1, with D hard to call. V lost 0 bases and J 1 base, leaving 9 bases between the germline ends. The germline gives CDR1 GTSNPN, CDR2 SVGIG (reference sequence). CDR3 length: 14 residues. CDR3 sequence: CAWSVLGENTEAFF. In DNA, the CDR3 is TGTGCCTGGAGTGTACTGGGCGAGAACACTGAAGCTTTCTTT. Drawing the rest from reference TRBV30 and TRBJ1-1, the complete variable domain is SQTIHQWPATLVQPVGSPLSLECTVEGTSNPNLYWYRQAAGRGLQLLFYSVGIGQISSEVPQNLSASRPQDRQFILSSKKLLLSDSGFYLCAWSVLGENTEAFFGQGTRLTVV.